The source of this TCR beta chain is a study of T cell responses to AZD1222 COVID-19 vaccine. The study's findings and limits: The repertoires were collected only after the peak T cell response. After two AZD1222 doses, spike-specific TCR breadth and depth rose versus day 0. Only 5 or 6 people who got AZD1222 tested seropositive at baseline. Females made up more of the donors, who were largely white British, and clonal diversity may have come out too low.

With respect to this clone: Its specificity is not known.

The repertoire was sequenced with immunoSEQ multiplex PCR; TCRdb's copy has only in-frame clones and lacks some. The table shows about 51,000 clones, with approximately 90% occurring only once. This CDR3 spans 14 amino acids. Looked up from germline, CDR1 is LNHDA and CDR2 is SQIVND (reference sequence). The V gene lost 6 bases and the J gene lost 5 bases, with 16 bases spanning the gap. The sequence was collected from an adult who received the AZD1222 COVID-19 vaccine. This specimen consisted of peripheral blood, obtained 28 days after the second AZD1222 dose. The chain carries TRBV19 and TRBJ1-1, with a tentative D call TRBD1 (6 bases). The CDR3 spells CASSQRGVGTEAFF. The CDR3, as DNA: TGTGCCAGTAGCCAAAGGGGGGTCGGGACTGAAGCTTTCTTT.